This T cell receptor beta chain was recorded in a study of T cells in Graves' hyperthyroidism and ophthalmopathy. Study information: It was at initial diagnosis, before any treatment, that peripheral blood was collected.

This clonotype was detected a few times. Diagnoses used clinical symptoms, serum thyroxine and TRAb, thyroid ultrasound and orbital computed tomography. The source material, RNA transcripts, was used to amplify TCR beta CDR3 regions. An initial round of RT-PCR targeting the TCR CDR3 relied on the HTBI primer set. TCRdb itself ran the multiplex PCR reads through MiXCR, one entry per CDR3 protein. The sample holds 660,000 or so distinct CDR3 sequences, about 20% seen once. Germline-derived CDR1 and CDR2 are DFQATT and SNEGSKA (reference sequence). The V and J ends lost 5 bases and 5 bases, in that order; junction bases with no gene match: 14. This CDR3 contains 16 residues.

The gene calls are TRBV20-1 and TRBJ2-1; 8 bases align to TRBD2. This clonotype originated in a man aged 30 to 39 with Graves' ophthalmopathy. The sample consisted of blood. The CDR3 loop is CSAEGSPRLANNEQFF. CDR3 DNA sequence: TGCAGTGCTGAGGGGTCTCCGAGACTAGCGAACAATGAGCAGTTCTTC.